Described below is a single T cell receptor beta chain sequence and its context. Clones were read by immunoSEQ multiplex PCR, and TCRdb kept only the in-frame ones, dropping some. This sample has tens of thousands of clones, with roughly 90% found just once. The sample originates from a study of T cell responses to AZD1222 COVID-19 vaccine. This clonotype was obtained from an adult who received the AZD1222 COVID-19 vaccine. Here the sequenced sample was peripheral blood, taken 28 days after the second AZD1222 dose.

CDR3 loop: CASSPGTGGIKLFF. The DNA for the CDR3 is TGTGCCAGCAGTCCCGGGACAGGGGGCATAAAACTGTTTTTT. This chain links TRBV6-5 with TRBJ1-4; 12 bases align to TRBD1. The CDR3 sequence is 14 residues long. V shed 5 bases and J 10 bases; nucleotides not matched to a gene: 5. Looked up from germline, CDR1 is MNHEY and CDR2 is SVGAGI.